This note documents a single T cell receptor beta chain sequence. Its cognate antigen has yet to be identified. Base-call qualities are not available, and no considerably larger clone is one nucleotide away. For CDR1 and CDR2, the germline V gene (reference sequence) lists MNHEY and SMNVEV. V loses 3 bases, J loses 7 bases, and the germline ends lie 18 bases apart. The CDR3 measures 15 amino acids from cysteine to phenylalanine. Kept here is only the CDR3 DNA, which spans 45 bases and is read in frame from base 1. This entry comes from a study of T cell responses to AZD1222 COVID-19 vaccine listed by TCRdb under 2021. About the study as a whole: AZD1222 recipients with second doses at about 4 weeks or about 12 weeks were pooled, because spike-specific TCR depth and breadth did not differ between schedules. TCR sequencing was performed for 230 to 250 trial participants, of whom some 200 were given two doses of AZD1222 and some 26 were given two doses of MenACWY control vaccine. Enrollment into the trials was organized by age into subgroups of 18-55, 56-69 and 70-plus years, and those subgroups contained about 160, 30 and 59 TCR-sequenced participants, respectively.

Findings and caveats that apply to the study as a whole: Conclusions about previously exposed vaccinees were limited because only six AZD1222 recipients were SARS-CoV-2 seropositive at baseline. CD4 TCRs associated with the vaccine covered the entire spike protein, and the dominant responses were in regions 160-218 and 743-854. Nearly half of unique spike-specific TCRs reportedly recognized epitopes outside regions mutated in the B.1.351 and B.1.1.7 variants. In the small 56-69-year group, the increase in depth fell short of significance, most likely because of low power. Because no samples from the day 14 peak response were available, repertoires could be characterized only after the peak T cell response. Participants were mostly white British and included more females than males, and it was suggested by the authors that clonal diversity may have been underestimated. After two AZD1222 doses, spike-specific TCR breadth and depth were significantly higher than at day 0 and than in MenACWY recipients.

Taken with the paper, the label for time point translates to: baseline before first vaccination. Vaccinee samples were obtained from the UK trials COV001 and COV002, which included a single-blind randomized controlled phase 2/3 trial of AZD1222 (ChAdOx1 nCoV-19) in healthy adults. Trial participant PBMC samples were collected at day 0 and day 28 after the second dose for TCRbeta chain sequencing. The CDR3 regions of human TCRbeta chains were subjected to immunosequencing. The study's own analysis went as follows. Repertoire TCRs were checked for matches against a reference library of SARS-CoV-2-specific TCRs that had been generated using the MIRA antigen-specificity platform. Breadth was defined as the fraction of unique TCRs that were SARS-CoV-2-associated. Depth was defined as the fraction of total T cells that were SARS-CoV-2-associated. Using the MIRA data, each spike-specific TCR was assigned both to the spike region to which the TCR was reactive and to a CD4 or CD8 class. Log10-transformed breadth and depth values were compared by one-way ANOVA with Sidak's multiple comparisons tests. TCRdb's version of the immuneACCESS table is confined to in-frame rearrangements and falls short of the full clone set. An unresolved V gene accounts for under half of the shortfall where checked; the remainder is of unknown origin. V and J calls and clone size come straight from that table; D and trimming were deduced from the DNA. Recorded for this sample are 95,000 to 120,000 clones; 85% to 90% of them occurred a single time. The top ten hold 2.5% to 4% of the sample.

The specimen comprised peripheral blood, sampled on day 0 of AZD1222 vaccination. The TCR sequence derives from an adult in good health. The chain joins TRBV27 to TRBJ1-2; TRBD1 is perhaps the D gene, given 6 matching bases. The CDR3 here reads CASSFYTGSVVGYTF. At the DNA level, the sequence is TGTGCCAGCAGTTTTTACACAGGGAGTGTGGTTGGCTACACCTTC.